This TCR beta chain was obtained from a study of T-cell reconstitution after alpha-beta-depleted transplantation in children. This CDR3 region has 12 residues. The V and J ends lost 6 bases and 7 bases, in that order; junction bases with no gene match: 6. This clonotype has at least ten counts. The authors prepared the TCRbeta library with unique molecular identifiers. TCRdb re-derived calls from the PCR reads in MiXCR, one entry per CDR3 protein. Of about 610,000 distinct CDR3 sequences listed, about 10% are singletons. V gene TRBV12-3 or TRBV12-4 combines with J gene TRBJ2-7, with 7 bases that match TRBD2. This TCR was sampled from a human donor who donated a stem cell graft to a child with acute myeloid leukemia. The sequences come from PBMCs from the stem cell graft donor, collected from the stem cell graft. In DNA form, the CDR3 reads TGTGCCAGCAGCCCTGGCGGGAGAGAGCAGTACTTC. As protein: CASSPGGREQYF.